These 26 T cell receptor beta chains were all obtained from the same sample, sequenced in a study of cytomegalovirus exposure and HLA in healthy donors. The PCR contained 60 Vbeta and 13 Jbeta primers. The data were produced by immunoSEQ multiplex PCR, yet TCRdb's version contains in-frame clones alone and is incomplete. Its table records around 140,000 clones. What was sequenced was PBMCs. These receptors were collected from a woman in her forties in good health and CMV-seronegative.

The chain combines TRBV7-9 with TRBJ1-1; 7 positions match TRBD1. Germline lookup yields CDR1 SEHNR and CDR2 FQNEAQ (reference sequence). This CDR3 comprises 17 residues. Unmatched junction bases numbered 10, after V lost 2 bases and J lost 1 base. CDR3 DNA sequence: TGTGCCAGCAGCTTATACCGGGACAGCACAAGGAACACTGAAGCTTTCTTT. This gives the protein CASSLYRDSTRNTEAFF.

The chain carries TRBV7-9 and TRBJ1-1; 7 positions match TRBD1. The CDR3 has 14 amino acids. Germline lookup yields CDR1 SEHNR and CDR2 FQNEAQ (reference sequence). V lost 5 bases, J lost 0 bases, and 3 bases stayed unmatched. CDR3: CASSLTGLNTEAFF. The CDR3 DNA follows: TGTGCCAGCAGCCTGACAGGGTTGAACACTGAAGCTTTCTTT.

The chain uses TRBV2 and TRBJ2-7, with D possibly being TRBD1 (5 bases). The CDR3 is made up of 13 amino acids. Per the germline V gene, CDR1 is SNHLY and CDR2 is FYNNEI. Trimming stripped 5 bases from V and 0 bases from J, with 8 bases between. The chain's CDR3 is CASSRRGSYEQYV. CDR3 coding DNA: TGTGCCAGCAGTAGAAGGGGCTCCTACGAGCAGTACGTC.

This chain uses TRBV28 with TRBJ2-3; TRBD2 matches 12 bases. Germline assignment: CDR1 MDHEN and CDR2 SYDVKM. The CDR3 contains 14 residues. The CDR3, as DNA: TGTTGTATAGGGACTAGCGGGTCCACAGATACGCAGTATTTT. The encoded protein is CCIGTSGSTDTQYF.

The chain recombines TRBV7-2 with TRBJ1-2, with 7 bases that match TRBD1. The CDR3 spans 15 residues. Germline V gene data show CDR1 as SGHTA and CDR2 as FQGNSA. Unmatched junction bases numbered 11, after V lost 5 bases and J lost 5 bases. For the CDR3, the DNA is TGTGCCAGCAGCACCTACCAGGGGGTCGGGTATGGCTACACCTTC. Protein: CASSTYQGVGYGYTF.

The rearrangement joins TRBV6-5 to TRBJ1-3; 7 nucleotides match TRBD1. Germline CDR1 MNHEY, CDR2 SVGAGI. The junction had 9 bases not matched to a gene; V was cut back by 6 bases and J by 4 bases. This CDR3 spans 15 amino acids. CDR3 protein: CASSQNTGAGNTIYF. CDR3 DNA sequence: TGTGCCAGCAGCCAAAATACAGGGGCCGGAAACACCATATATTTT.

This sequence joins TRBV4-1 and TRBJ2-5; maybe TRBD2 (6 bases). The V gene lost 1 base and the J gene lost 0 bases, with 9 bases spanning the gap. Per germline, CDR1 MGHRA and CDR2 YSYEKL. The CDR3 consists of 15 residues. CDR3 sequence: CASSQGGAHQETQYF. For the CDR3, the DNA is TGCGCCAGCAGCCAAGGCGGGGCCCACCAAGAGACCCAGTACTTC.

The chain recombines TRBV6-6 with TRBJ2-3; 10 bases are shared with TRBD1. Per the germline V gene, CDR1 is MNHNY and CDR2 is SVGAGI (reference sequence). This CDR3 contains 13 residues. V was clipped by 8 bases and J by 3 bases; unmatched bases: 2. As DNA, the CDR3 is TGTGCCAGCGGGACAGGGGCAACAGATACGCAGTATTTT. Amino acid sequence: CASGTGATDTQYF.

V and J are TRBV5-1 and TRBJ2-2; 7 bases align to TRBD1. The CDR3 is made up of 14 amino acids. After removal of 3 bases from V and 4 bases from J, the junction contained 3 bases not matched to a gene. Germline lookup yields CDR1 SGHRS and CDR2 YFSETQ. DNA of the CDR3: TGCGCCAGCAGCTCGACAGGGCCCACCGGGGAGCTGTTTTTT. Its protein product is CASSSTGPTGELFF.

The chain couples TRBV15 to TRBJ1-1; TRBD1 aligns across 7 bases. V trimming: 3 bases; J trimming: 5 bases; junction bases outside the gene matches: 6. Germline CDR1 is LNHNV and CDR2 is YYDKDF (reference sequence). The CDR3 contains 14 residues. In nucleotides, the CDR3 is TGTGCCACCAGCAGCCGACAGGGACTTACTGAAGCTTTCTTT. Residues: CATSSRQGLTEAFF.

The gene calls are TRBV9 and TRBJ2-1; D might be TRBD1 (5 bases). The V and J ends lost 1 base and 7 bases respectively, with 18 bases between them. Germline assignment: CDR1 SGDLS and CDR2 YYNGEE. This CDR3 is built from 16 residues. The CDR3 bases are TGTGCCAGCAGCGTACGTCACTCAGGGCGGTCAAATGAGCAGTTCTTC. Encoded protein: CASSVRHSGRSNEQFF.

This chain's CDR3 is CASSEGQGADYGYTF. The CDR3 DNA reads as TGTGCCAGCAGTGAAGGACAGGGGGCTGACTATGGCTACACCTTC. This sequence joins TRBV6-1 and TRBJ1-2, with TRBD1 matching 10 bases. With 1 base clipped from V and 3 bases from J, the junction kept 2 bases outside the gene matches. CDR1 and CDR2 from the germline V gene are MNHNS and SASEGT. The CDR3 has 15 residues.

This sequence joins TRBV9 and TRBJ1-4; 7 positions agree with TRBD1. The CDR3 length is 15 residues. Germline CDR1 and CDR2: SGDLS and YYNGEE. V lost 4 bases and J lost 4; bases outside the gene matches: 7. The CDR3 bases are TGTGCCAGCAGCTTAGGGGGACAGATTAATGAAAAACTGTTTTTT. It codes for CASSLGGQINEKLFF.

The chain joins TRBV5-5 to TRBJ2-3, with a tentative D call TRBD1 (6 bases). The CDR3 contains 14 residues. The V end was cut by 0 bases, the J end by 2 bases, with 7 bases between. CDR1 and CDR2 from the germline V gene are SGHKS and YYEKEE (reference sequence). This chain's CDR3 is CASSLDRVTDTQYF. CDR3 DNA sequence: TGTGCCAGCAGCTTGGACAGGGTCACAGATACGCAGTATTTT.

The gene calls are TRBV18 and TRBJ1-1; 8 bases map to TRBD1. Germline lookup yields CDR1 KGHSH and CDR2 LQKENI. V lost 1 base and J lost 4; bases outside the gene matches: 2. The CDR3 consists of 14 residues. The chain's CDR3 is CASSPQTGGTEAFF. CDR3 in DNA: TGTGCCAGCTCACCACAAACAGGGGGCACTGAAGCTTTCTTT.

The CDR3 reads CASSLAGGNQPQHF. CDR3 nucleotides: TGTGCCAGCAGCTTAGCGGGAGGCAATCAGCCCCAGCATTTT. The chain carries TRBV7-9 and TRBJ1-5; D is undetermined. V dropped 0 bases and J dropped 2 bases, with 5 bases sitting between them. Germline V gene lookup returns CDR1 SEHNR and CDR2 FQNEAQ (reference sequence). This CDR3 spans 14 amino acids.

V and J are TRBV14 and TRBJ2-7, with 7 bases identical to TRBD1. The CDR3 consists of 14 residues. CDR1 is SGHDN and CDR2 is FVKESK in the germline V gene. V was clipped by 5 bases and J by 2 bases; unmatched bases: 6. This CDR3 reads CASSSGGDPYEQYF. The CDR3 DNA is TGTGCCAGCAGCTCAGGGGGTGACCCCTACGAGCAGTACTTC.

The CDR3 protein is CASSFGSGRYNEQFF. CDR3 sequence (DNA): TGTGCCAGCAGCTTCGGAAGCGGGAGATACAATGAGCAGTTCTTC. V gene TRBV5-4 combines with J gene TRBJ2-1; 8 nucleotides agree with TRBD2. Germline CDR1 SGHNT, CDR2 YYREEE (reference sequence). The V and J ends lost 2 bases and 4 bases, in that order; junction bases with no gene match: 5. The CDR3 has 15 amino acids.

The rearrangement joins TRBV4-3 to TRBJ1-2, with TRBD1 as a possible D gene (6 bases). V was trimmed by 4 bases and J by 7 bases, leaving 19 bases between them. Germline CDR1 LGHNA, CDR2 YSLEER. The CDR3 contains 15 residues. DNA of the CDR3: TGCGCCAGCAGCCGAGAAGACAGGCTCGGCGGTGGCTACACCTTC. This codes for CASSREDRLGGGYTF.

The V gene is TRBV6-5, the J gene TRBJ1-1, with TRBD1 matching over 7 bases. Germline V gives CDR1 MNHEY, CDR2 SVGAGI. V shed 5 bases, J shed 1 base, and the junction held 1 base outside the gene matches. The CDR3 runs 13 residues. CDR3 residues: CASSRQGNTEAFF. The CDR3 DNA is TGTGCCAGCAGTCGACAGGGGAACACTGAAGCTTTCTTT.

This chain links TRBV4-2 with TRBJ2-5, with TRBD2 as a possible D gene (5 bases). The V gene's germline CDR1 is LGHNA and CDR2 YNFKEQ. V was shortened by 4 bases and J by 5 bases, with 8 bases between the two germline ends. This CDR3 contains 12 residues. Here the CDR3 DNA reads TGTGCCAGCAGCCTACTAGGGGAGACCCAGTACTTC. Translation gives CASSLLGETQYF.

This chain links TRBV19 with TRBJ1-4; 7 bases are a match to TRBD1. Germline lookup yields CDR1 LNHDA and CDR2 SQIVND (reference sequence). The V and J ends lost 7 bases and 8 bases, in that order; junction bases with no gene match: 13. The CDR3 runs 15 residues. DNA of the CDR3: TGTGCCAGTACAGGAGGGGGCAATAGGCTGGAAAAACTGTTTTTT. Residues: CASTGGGNRLEKLFF.

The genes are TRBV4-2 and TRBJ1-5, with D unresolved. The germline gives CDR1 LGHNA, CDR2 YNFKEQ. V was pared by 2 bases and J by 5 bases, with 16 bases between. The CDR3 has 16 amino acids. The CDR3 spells CASSQNERASHQPQHF. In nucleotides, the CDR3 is TGTGCCAGCAGCCAAAACGAAAGAGCCTCTCATCAGCCCCAGCATTTT.

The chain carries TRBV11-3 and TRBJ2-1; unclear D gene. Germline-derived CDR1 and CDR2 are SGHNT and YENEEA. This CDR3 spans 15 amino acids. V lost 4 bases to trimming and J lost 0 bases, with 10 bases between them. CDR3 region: CASSSIYSSYNEQFF. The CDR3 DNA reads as TGTGCCAGCAGCTCAATATATAGCTCCTACAATGAGCAGTTCTTC.

CDR3 sequence (DNA): TGTGCCAGCTCACCACATCCGAACTACGAGCAGTACGTC. It codes for CASSPHPNYEQYV. This chain uses TRBV18 with TRBJ2-7; D gene uncertain. Trimming took off 1 base at V and 3 bases at J, with 7 bases between the two ends. The CDR3 runs to 13 residues. In germline, CDR1 is KGHSH, CDR2 LQKENI.

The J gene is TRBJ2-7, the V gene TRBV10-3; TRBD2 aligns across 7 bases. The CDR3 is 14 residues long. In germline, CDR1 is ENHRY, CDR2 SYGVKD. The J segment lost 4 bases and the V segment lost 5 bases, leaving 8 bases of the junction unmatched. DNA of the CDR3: TGTGCCATCAGTAGGGGACTACAGAGGTACGAGCAGTACGTC. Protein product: CAISRGLQRYEQYV.